This T cell receptor (beta chain) was sequenced during a study of T-cell reconstitution after alpha-beta-depleted transplantation in children. Deletions cut 5 bases from V and 1 base from J, with 9 bases between. CDR1 and CDR2 (germline): LNHNV, YYDKDF (reference sequence). The CDR3 extends over 13 amino acids. Using unique molecular identifiers, the investigators prepared the TCRbeta library. TCRdb itself ran the PCR reads through MiXCR, one entry per CDR3 protein. The sample carries fewer than 700,000 distinct CDR3 sequences, 23% recorded once. For this clonotype: Its antigen is unknown.

Findings and caveats of the study: Several patients had high TCRbeta diversity at day 60; it came from surviving recipient T cells and thymic progenitors. Several hundred expanded graft clones reportedly supplied alpha-beta T cells about two months after transplant. T cells produced anew were the main source of T-cell counts and diversity one year after transplant.

The sequence was collected from a boy under two years old who had a stem cell transplant for acute myeloid leukemia, so the T cells may come from the graft donor. V usage is TRBV15 and J usage is TRBJ2-7, with a possible D match to TRBD1 (6 bases). The sample was PBMCs, mostly from graft donor cells, taken 360 days after TCRalphabeta/CD19-depleted stem cell transplant. The CDR3 nucleotides are TGTGCCACCAGCGCAACAGGGTCCTACGAGCAGTACTTC. Encoded protein: CATSATGSYEQYF.